This TCR beta chain came from a study of lymphopenia after photon versus proton radiotherapy. Clones were read by immunoSEQ multiplex PCR, and TCRdb kept only the in-frame ones, dropping some. The sample yields more than 70,000 clones, 65% to 85% seen once. CDR3 size: 14 residues. CDR1 is SGHRS, CDR2 YFSETQ, per germline. Trimming pared 0 bases from V and 8 bases from J, leaving 14 bases between. This receptor was identified in a man aged 55 to 70 with pancreatic cancer. Sequencing used peripheral blood, obtained from a patient treated with proton-based radiotherapy. The genes are TRBV5-1 and TRBJ1-2; D possibly corresponds to TRBD1 (6 bases). The CDR3 bases are TGCGCCAGCAGCTTGGCCGGACAGCAGCAGGGCTACACCTTC. It yields the protein CASSLAGQQQGYTF.